The 26 T cell receptor beta chains listed next were all sequenced from one sample in a study of cytomegalovirus exposure and HLA in healthy donors. Researchers ran the PCR with 60 Vbeta and 13 Jbeta primers. Measured with immunoSEQ multiplex PCR; TCRdb has only the in-frame clones, and not every one. The sample yields 80,000 or so clones, 10% seen once. Sequencing was performed on PBMCs. These TCRs come from a man in his 60s in good health and CMV-seropositive.

The V and J genes are TRBV28 and TRBJ2-5, with TRBD1 identical over 11 bases. V shed 5 bases, J shed 7 bases, and the junction held 9 bases outside the gene matches. CDR3 length equals 15 residues. Germline CDR1 is MDHEN and CDR2 is SYDVKM. Here the CDR3 reads CASSLSGTGGRTQYF. CDR3 coding DNA: TGTGCCAGCAGTCTATCTGGGACAGGGGGTCGGACCCAGTACTTC.

The V gene is TRBV19, the J gene TRBJ2-5; TRBD2 agrees at 13 bases. The CDR3 totals 15 residues. CDR1 is LNHDA, CDR2 SQIVND, per germline (reference sequence). Losses at the gene ends were 10 bases for V and 2 bases for J; bases not matched to a gene: 7. CDR3 nucleotides: TGTGCCACCGGGACTAGCGGGACCTATCAAGAGACCCAGTACTTC. Protein product: CATGTSGTYQETQYF.

This clone was observed a handful of times. The rearrangement joins TRBV5-5 to TRBJ1-5; the match to TRBD1 covers 10 bases. The CDR3 has 17 amino acids. CDR1 is SGHKS and CDR2 is YYEKEE in the germline V gene (reference sequence). V lost 0 bases to trimming and J lost 1 base; unmatched junction nucleotides: 4. CDR3 nucleotide sequence: TGTGCCAGCAGCTTGGGGACAGGGGGGAACAGCAATCAGCCCCAGCATTTT. Its protein product is CASSLGTGGNSNQPQHF.

CDR3 residues: CASNSGAQETQYF. CDR3 DNA: TGTGCCAGCAATTCAGGGGCCCAAGAGACCCAGTACTTC. The chain couples TRBV28 to TRBJ2-5; weak D call: TRBD1 (6 bases). The CDR3 is made up of 13 amino acids. V lost 7 bases and J lost 1, with 10 bases in between. The germline CDR1 and CDR2 sequences are MDHEN and SYDVKM.

In this sample, this clone turned up a few times. The chain combines TRBV5-5 with TRBJ2-7; D ambiguous. Trimming removed 4 bases at V and 3 bases at J, with 11 bases between. This CDR3 has 13 residues. CDR1 SGHKS and CDR2 YYEKEE come from the germline V gene (reference sequence). CDR3 in DNA: TGTGCCAGCAGCCCCCCTGGGGACTACGAGCAGTACGTC. Its translation: CASSPPGDYEQYV.

This clone was seen only a few times. The CDR3 region has the DNA TGTGCCAGCAGCCCAGACGGGACAGTGAACACTGAAGCTTTCTTT. It yields the protein CASSPDGTVNTEAFF. The chain couples TRBV7-9 to TRBJ1-1; TRBD1 matches 7 bases. The ends lost 5 bases at V and 0 bases at J; junction bases unmatched: 6. The CDR3 consists of 15 residues. Germline assignment: CDR1 SEHNR and CDR2 FQNEAQ (reference sequence).

This clone was seen a few times. The J gene is TRBJ1-1, the V gene TRBV18; 9 nucleotides match TRBD1. The V segment lost 5 bases and the J segment 0 bases; nucleotides outside the gene matches: 4. The CDR3 contains 15 residues. Germline V gives CDR1 KGHSH, CDR2 LQKENI. CDR3 bases: TGTGCCAGCTCATCCGGGACAGGGTTGAACACTGAAGCTTTCTTT. Translation gives CASSSGTGLNTEAFF.

This clone has a handful of counts. The gene calls are TRBV18 and TRBJ2-5; TRBD2 aligns across 7 bases. After removal of 5 bases from V and 1 base from J, the junction contained 7 bases not matched to a gene. Germline V gene data show CDR1 as KGHSH and CDR2 as LQKENI. This CDR3 has 15 amino acids. CDR3 residues: CASSRERDLQETQYF. The DNA for the CDR3 is TGTGCCAGCTCAAGAGAGCGGGACCTCCAAGAGACCCAGTACTTC.

This clone turned up a few times. The genes are TRBV2 and TRBJ2-7, with TRBD2 matching over 12 bases. V shed 6 bases and J 1 base; nucleotides not matched to a gene: 4. Germline V gene sequence: CDR1 SNHLY, CDR2 FYNNEI. The CDR3 length is 15 residues. CDR3 amino acids: CASSLTSGGSYEQYV. Here the CDR3 DNA reads TGTGCCAGCAGCCTAACTAGCGGGGGGTCCTACGAGCAGTACGTC.

This clone was detected only a few times. This chain's CDR3 is CASSYQPGHEGHYGYTF. For the CDR3, the DNA is TGTGCCAGCAGCTACCAACCGGGACATGAGGGCCACTATGGCTACACCTTC. The rearrangement links TRBV9 to TRBJ1-2; D is perhaps TRBD1 (6 bases). V was shortened by 4 bases and J by 3 bases, with 22 bases between the two germline ends. The CDR3 loop spans 17 amino acids. The germline CDR1 and CDR2 sequences are SGDLS and YYNGEE.

The V gene is TRBV28, the J gene TRBJ2-1; 8 nucleotides line up with TRBD2. CDR1 is MDHEN and CDR2 is SYDVKM in the germline V gene. V shed 8 bases and J 1 base; nucleotides not matched to a gene: 4. CDR3 length equals 14 residues. The CDR3 is CASEREMSYNEQFF. Written as DNA, the CDR3 is TGTGCCAGCGAGCGGGAGATGTCCTACAATGAGCAGTTCTTC. Looking up the rest from reference TRBV28 and TRBJ2-1 gives the full variable domain: DVKVTQSSRYLVKRTGEKVFLECVQDMDHENMFWYRQDPGLGLRLIYFSYDVKMKEKGDIPEGYSVSREKKERFSLILESASTNQTSMYLCASEREMSYNEQFFGPGTRLTVL.

V usage is TRBV6-5 and J usage is TRBJ2-4; a possible D gene is TRBD2 (6 bases). V gave up 7 bases and J gave up 7 bases, with 20 bases separating them. This CDR3 comprises 15 residues. Per the germline V gene, CDR1 is MNHEY and CDR2 is SVGAGI. CDR3 loop: CASKMLTGVGNIQYF. The CDR3 DNA follows: TGTGCCAGCAAAATGCTGACGGGAGTGGGGAACATTCAGTACTTC.

This clone was counted only a few times. The V call is TRBV18, the J call TRBJ2-3; perhaps TRBD1 as D (7 bases). This CDR3 comprises 17 residues. V shed 3 bases and J shed 4 bases, with 20 bases lying between them. Germline values: CDR1 KGHSH, CDR2 LQKENI. CDR3 in DNA: TGTGCCAGCTCACCCCAGGGGGGACCCGGGGGCCCAGATACGCAGTATTTT. It codes for CASSPQGGPGGPDTQYF.

The genes are TRBV7-8 and TRBJ1-4; no clear D gene. Trimming took 2 bases from V and 0 from J, leaving 10 bases between them. Germline assignment: CDR1 SGHVS and CDR2 FQNEAQ. The CDR3 is 16 residues long. The CDR3 DNA is TGTGCCAGCAGCTTATTAGAAAGCGCAACTAATGAAAAACTGTTTTTT. Translated: CASSLLESATNEKLFF.

V and J are TRBV7-2 and TRBJ1-4; D is uncertain. Trimming left V 5 bases short and J 3 bases short, with 13 bases between. Germline V gives CDR1 SGHTA, CDR2 FQGNSA. The length of the CDR3 is 15 residues. The CDR3 nucleotides are TGTGCCAGCAGCCCCCAGGCTTTGGCTAATGAAAAACTGTTTTTT. This translates into CASSPQALANEKLFF.

This rearrangement joins TRBV7-9 to TRBJ1-5; TRBD1 matches 8 bases. V was clipped by 1 base and J by 9 bases; unmatched bases: 5. CDR3 length equals 14 residues. Germline CDR1 SEHNR, CDR2 FQNEAQ (reference sequence). CDR3 amino acids: CASSLDRGSPPQHF. The CDR3 bases are TGTGCCAGCAGCTTAGACAGGGGGAGTCCGCCCCAGCATTTT.

This rearrangement joins TRBV5-4 to TRBJ2-7; 8 positions match TRBD1. From germline, CDR1 is SGHNT and CDR2 YYREEE (reference sequence). This CDR3 has 14 amino acids. Trimming at V came to 1 base and at J to 5 bases, leaving 5 bases not matched to a gene. The CDR3 DNA reads TGTGCCAGCAGCTTGAACAGGGGGGCCCACGAGCAGTACTTC. Translating gives CASSLNRGAHEQYF.

Only a few counts were recorded for this clone. The rearrangement links TRBV5-4 to TRBJ2-3; no reliable D call. Looked up from germline, CDR1 is SGHNT and CDR2 is YYREEE (reference sequence). V gave up 0 bases and J gave up 2 bases, with 10 bases separating them. CDR3 size: 15 residues. The CDR3 coding sequence is TGTGCCAGCAGCTTGGGCGGTACTTCCACAGATACGCAGTATTTT. Translated: CASSLGGTSTDTQYF. The complete variable domain, with remaining parts taken from reference TRBV5-4 and TRBJ2-3, reads ETGVTQSPTHLIKTRGQQVTLRCSSQSGHNTVSWYQQALGQGPQFIFQYYREEENGRGNFPPRFSGLQFPNYSSELNVNALELDDSALYLCASSLGGTSTDTQYFGPGTRLTVL.

This clone was detected a few times. This chain joins TRBV6-1 and TRBJ1-1, with D unclear. The length of the CDR3 is 14 residues. Trimming removed 5 bases at V and 0 bases at J, with 10 bases between. Per the germline V gene, CDR1 is MNHNS and CDR2 is SASEGT. This chain's CDR3 is CASSRRMMNTEAFF. The DNA of the CDR3 is TGTGCCAGCAGTAGGCGGATGATGAACACTGAAGCTTTCTTT.

The gene calls are TRBV10-3 and TRBJ2-3; 10 positions match TRBD1. Germline trimming cut 6 bases from V and 5 bases from J; bases unmatched to any gene: 11. CDR1 is ENHRY and CDR2 is SYGVKD in the germline V gene. The CDR3 covers 16 residues. This CDR3 is CAISESGTGEGDTQYF. For the CDR3, the DNA is TGTGCCATCAGCGAATCCGGGACAGGGGAAGGAGATACGCAGTATTTT.

This clone was detected a few times. CDR3 sequence: CAWDRGKGTEAFF. In nucleotides, the CDR3 is TGTGCCTGGGACAGGGGGAAAGGAACTGAAGCTTTCTTT. The chain uses TRBV30 and TRBJ1-1, with 9 positions matching TRBD1. CDR3 length equals 13 residues. Germline V gives CDR1 GTSNPN, CDR2 SVGIG (reference sequence). V lost 5 bases, J lost 5 bases, and 6 bases stayed unmatched.

V and J are TRBV7-8 and TRBJ1-5; D remains ambiguous. The CDR3 loop spans 15 amino acids. Germline V gives CDR1 SGHVS, CDR2 FQNEAQ. V lost 2 bases, J lost 1 base, and 9 bases lay in between. Written as DNA, the CDR3 is TGTGCCAGCAGCTTACTCTCACAGAGCAATCAGCCCCAGCATTTT. Translating gives CASSLLSQSNQPQHF.

The V gene is TRBV2, the J gene TRBJ2-2, with 9 bases lining up with TRBD2. V lost 6 bases, J lost 0 bases, and 5 bases stayed unmatched. This CDR3 region has 16 residues. Germline CDR1 and CDR2: SNHLY and FYNNEI. CDR3 residues: CASRALAGTNTGELFF. Written as DNA, the CDR3 is TGTGCCAGCAGGGCCCTAGCGGGGACGAACACCGGGGAGCTGTTTTTT. The full variable domain, rest sourced from reference TRBV2 and TRBJ2-2, is EPEVTQTPSHQVTQMGQEVILRCVPISNHLYFYWYRQILGQKVEFLVSFYNNEISEKSEIFDDQFSVERPDGSNFTLKIRSTKLEDSAMYFCASRALAGTNTGELFFGEGSRLTVL.

This clone was detected only a few times. This is likely an artifact of a read error, given a far larger clone one base away. The sample holds other DNA sequences that translate to the same CDR3. The chain has TRBV2 and TRBJ2-7; 7 bases match TRBD1. After removal of 2 bases from V and 4 bases from J, the junction contained 14 bases not matched to a gene. Germline loops: CDR1 SNHLY, CDR2 FYNNEI. The CDR3 has 17 residues. The DNA for the CDR3 is TGTGCCAGCAGTGAATTTAGCACCCCCGGGACAGAATACGAGCAGTACTTC. Protein sequence: CASSEFSTPGTEYEQYF.

J is TRBJ2-7 and V is TRBV29-1; D remains unclear. The length of the CDR3 is 11 residues. Looked up from germline, CDR1 is SQVTM and CDR2 is ANQGSEA. V lost 7 bases and J 5 bases, leaving 12 bases between the germline ends. CDR3: CSGRIADEQYF. CDR3 DNA: TGCAGCGGGAGAATAGCCGACGAGCAGTACTTC.

The rearrangement uses TRBV7-6 and TRBJ2-3; 9 positions match TRBD2. Germline trimming cut 6 bases from V and 1 base from J; bases unmatched to any gene: 5. The CDR3 is made up of 15 amino acids. Germline CDR1 and CDR2: SGHVS and FNYEAQ. CDR3 nucleotide sequence: TGTGCCAGCAGGATTGCTAGCGGGGGCACAGATACGCAGTATTTT. Amino acid sequence: CASRIASGGTDTQYF.